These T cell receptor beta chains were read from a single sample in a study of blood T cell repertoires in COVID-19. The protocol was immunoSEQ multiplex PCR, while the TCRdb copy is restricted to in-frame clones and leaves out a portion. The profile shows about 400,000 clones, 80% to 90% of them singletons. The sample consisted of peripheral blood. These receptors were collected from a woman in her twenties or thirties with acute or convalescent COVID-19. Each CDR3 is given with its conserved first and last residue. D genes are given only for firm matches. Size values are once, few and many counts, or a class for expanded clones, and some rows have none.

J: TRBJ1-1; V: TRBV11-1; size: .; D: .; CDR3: CASSLIRGNTEAFF; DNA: TGTGCCAGCAGCTTAATCCGAGGGAACACTGAAGCTTTCTTT
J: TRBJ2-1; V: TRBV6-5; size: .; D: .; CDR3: CASSPPRSGGDEQFF; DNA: TGTGCCAGCAGTCCGCCCAGATCCGGGGGTGATGAGCAGTTCTTC
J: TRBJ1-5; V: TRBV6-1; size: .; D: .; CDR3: CASSDSGGPLYGNQPQHF; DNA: TGTGCCAGCAGTGATAGCGGAGGCCCCTTATATGGCAATCAGCCCCAGCATTTT
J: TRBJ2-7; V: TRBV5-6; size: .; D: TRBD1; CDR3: CASSPWDRGVLGEQYF; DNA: TGTGCCAGCAGCCCCTGGGACAGGGGGGTACTGGGCGAGCAGTACTTC
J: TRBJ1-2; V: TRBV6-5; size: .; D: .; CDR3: CASSVQYYGYTF; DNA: TGTGCCAGCAGCGTACAATACTATGGCTACACCTTC
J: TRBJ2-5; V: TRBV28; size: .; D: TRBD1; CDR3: CASSELEQAGTGPQETQYF; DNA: TGTGCCAGCAGCGAACTAGAACAGGCCGGGACAGGGCCTCAAGAGACCCAGTACTTC
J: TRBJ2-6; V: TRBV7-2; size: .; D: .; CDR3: CASSLGGDPGANVLTF; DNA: TGTGCCAGCAGCTTAGGGGGGGATCCTGGGGCCAACGTCCTGACTTTC
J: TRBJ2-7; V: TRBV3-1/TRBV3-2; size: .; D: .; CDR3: CASSQDGRGFYEQYF; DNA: TGTGCCAGCAGCCAAGATGGCAGGGGTTTCTACGAGCAGTACTTC
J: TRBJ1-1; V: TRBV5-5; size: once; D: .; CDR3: CASSQTAPEAFF; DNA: TGTGCCAGCAGCCAAACAGCCCCTGAAGCTTTCTTT
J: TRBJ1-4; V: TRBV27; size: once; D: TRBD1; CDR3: CASSPGQGIFYGLFF; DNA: TGTGCCAGCAGTCCCGGACAGGGTATCTTTTATGGACTGTTTTTT
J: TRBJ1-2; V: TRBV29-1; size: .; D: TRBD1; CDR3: CSVDRDREGNGYTF; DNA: TGCAGCGTTGATAGGGACAGGGAAGGGAATGGCTACACCTTC
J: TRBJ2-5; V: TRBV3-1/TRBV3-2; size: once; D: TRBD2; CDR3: CASALAAQETQYF; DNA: TGTGCCAGCGCACTAGCGGCCCAAGAGACCCAGTACTTC
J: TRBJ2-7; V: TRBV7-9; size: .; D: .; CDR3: CASSPGDGRKSSYEQYF; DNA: TGTGCCAGCAGCCCGGGAGATGGACGCAAAAGCTCCTACGAGCAGTACTTC
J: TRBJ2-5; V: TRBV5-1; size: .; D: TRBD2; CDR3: CASSLSPLRGASKETQYF; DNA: TGCGCCAGCAGCCTCTCACCTCTGCGGGGGGCCTCTAAAGAGACCCAGTACTTC
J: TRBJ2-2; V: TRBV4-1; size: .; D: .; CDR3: CASSPGLFTGELFF; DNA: TGCGCCAGCAGCCCCGGACTTTTCACCGGGGAGCTGTTTTTT
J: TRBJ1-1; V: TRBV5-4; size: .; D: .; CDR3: CAGSLQAGKAFF; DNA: TGTGCCGGCAGCTTGCAAGCGGGGAAAGCTTTCTTT
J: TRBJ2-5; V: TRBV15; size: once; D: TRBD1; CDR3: CATSRTPDRGETQYF; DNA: TGTGCCACCAGCAGAACCCCGGACAGGGGGGAGACCCAGTACTTC
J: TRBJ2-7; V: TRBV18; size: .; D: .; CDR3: CASSPTLDSPEQYF; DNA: TGTGCCAGCTCACCGACGCTCGACAGCCCCGAGCAGTACTTC
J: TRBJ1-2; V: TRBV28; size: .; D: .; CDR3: CASSPQAGTTRYGYTF; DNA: TGTGCCAGCAGCCCGCAGGCGGGGACGACGCGCTATGGCTACACCTTC
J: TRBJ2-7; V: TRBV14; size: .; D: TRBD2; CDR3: CASSPTSGGPEQYF; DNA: TGTGCCAGCAGCCCGACTAGCGGGGGGCCCGAGCAGTACTTC
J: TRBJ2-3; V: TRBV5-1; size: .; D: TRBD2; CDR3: CASTGLVGTDTQYF; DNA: TGCGCCAGCACGGGACTAGTCGGCACAGATACGCAGTATTTT
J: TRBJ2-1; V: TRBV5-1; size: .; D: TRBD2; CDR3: CASSLAGLAEDNEQFF; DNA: TGCGCCAGCAGCTTGGCGGGACTAGCGGAAGACAATGAGCAGTTCTTC
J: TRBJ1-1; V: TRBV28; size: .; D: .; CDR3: CASNDRGVWTEAFF; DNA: TGTGCCAGTAACGACCGGGGGGTATGGACTGAAGCTTTCTTT
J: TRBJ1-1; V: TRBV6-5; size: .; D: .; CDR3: CASATTLGQTEAFF; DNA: TGTGCCAGCGCGACCACCTTGGGACAAACTGAAGCTTTCTTT
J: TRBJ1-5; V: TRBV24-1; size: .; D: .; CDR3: CATSDSDQPQHF; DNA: TGTGCCACCAGTGATTCTGATCAGCCCCAGCATTTT
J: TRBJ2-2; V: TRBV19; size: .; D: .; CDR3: CASSIGPGSGITGELFF; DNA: TGTGCCAGTAGTATAGGTCCGGGGTCGGGGATAACCGGGGAGCTGTTTTTT
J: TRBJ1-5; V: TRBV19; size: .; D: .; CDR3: CASSTVTGNQPQHF; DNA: TGTGCCAGTAGTACCGTGACAGGCAATCAGCCCCAGCATTTT